The 26 T cell receptor beta chains below all came from one sample that was sequenced in a study of blood T cell repertoires in COVID-19. This table comes from immunoSEQ multiplex PCR, and its TCRdb copy is limited to in-frame clones, with some not included. The data show nearly 85,000 clones, about 83% seen once. The sequencing input was peripheral blood. The receptors were gathered from a woman aged 55-69 years with acute or convalescent COVID-19.

The sample holds one count of this clone. This sequence joins TRBV24-1 and TRBJ1-5; 7 bases are shared with TRBD1. Germline CDR1 reads KGHDR; CDR2 reads SFDVKD. The CDR3 is made up of 13 amino acids. The J segment lost 8 bases and the V segment lost 6 bases, leaving 6 bases of the junction unmatched. DNA of the CDR3: TGTGCCACCAGTAGACAGGGTGGGGAGCCCCAGCATTTT. The encoded protein is CATSRQGGEPQHF.

This rearrangement joins TRBV7-2 to TRBJ2-3; TRBD2 might be the D (7 bases). In germline, CDR1 is SGHTA, CDR2 FQGNSA. Trimming stripped 4 bases from V and 0 bases from J, with 11 bases between. The CDR3 is 15 amino acids. In nucleotides, the CDR3 is TGTGCCAGCAGCTCCCGGGGGGCTAGCACAGATACGCAGTATTTT. Translating it yields CASSSRGASTDTQYF.

The CDR3 loop is CASSVGTGSNQPQHF. CDR3 DNA sequence: TGTGCCAGCAGCGTCGGGACAGGTAGCAATCAGCCCCAGCATTTT. The chain couples TRBV7-9 to TRBJ1-5; 8 positions match TRBD1. The CDR3 is 15 amino acids. From germline, CDR1 is SEHNR and CDR2 FQNEAQ (reference sequence). J gave up 0 bases and V 5 bases, and 3 bases lay outside the gene matches.

In regard to this clone: At one boundary the junction diverges from the germline segment, which might be a read error. The chain has TRBV5-1 and TRBJ1-2; 12 bases match TRBD1. This CDR3 comprises 15 residues. Germline values: CDR1 SGHRS, CDR2 YFSETQ. The CDR3 loop is CASSLMGQGAIPDLF. The CDR3 DNA reads TGCGCCAGCAGCTTGATGGGACAGGGGGCAATCCCTGATCTCTTC.

The rearrangement joins TRBV20-1 to TRBJ2-7; possible D gene TRBD2, 6 bases. Germline loops: CDR1 DFQATT, CDR2 SNEGSKA (reference sequence). The V gene lost 3 bases and the J gene lost 7 bases, with 10 bases spanning the gap. The CDR3 is 11 amino acids. DNA for the CDR3: TGCAGTGCTAGGGCCGGGGGTGAGCAGTACTTC. Protein: CSARAGGEQYF.

CDR3 protein: CATSRDRRSGYTF. The CDR3 DNA reads TGTGCCACCAGCAGAGATCGTAGATCTGGCTACACCTTC. J is TRBJ1-2 and V is TRBV15; unclear D gene. The CDR3 length is 13 residues. Looked up from germline, CDR1 is LNHNV and CDR2 is YYDKDF (reference sequence). Trimming removed 0 bases at V and 7 bases at J, with 9 bases between. Using reference TRBV15 and TRBJ1-2 for the parts outside the CDR3, the full variable domain is DAMVIQNPRYQVTQFGKPVTLSCSQTLNHNVMYWYQQKSSQAPKLLFHYYDKDFNNEADTPDNFQSRRPNTSFCFLDIRSPGLGDTAMYLCATSRDRRSGYTFGSGTRLTVV.

The chain employs TRBV9 and TRBJ1-1; possibly TRBD1 for D (6 bases). This CDR3 is 15 amino acids long. Trimming left V 0 bases short and J 2 bases short, with 11 bases between. Germline CDR1 reads SGDLS; CDR2 reads YYNGEE. CDR3 protein: CASSVAPGANTEAFF. The CDR3 DNA is TGTGCCAGCAGCGTAGCACCAGGGGCAAACACTGAAGCTTTCTTT.

The rearrangement links TRBV29-1 to TRBJ2-2; D is perhaps TRBD1 (5 bases). Germline values: CDR1 SQVTM, CDR2 ANQGSEA. This CDR3 region has 12 residues. V dropped 7 bases and J dropped 4 bases, with 10 bases sitting between them. CDR3 bases: TGCAGCGGATCGGACACCACCGGGGAGCTGTTTTTT. Protein product: CSGSDTTGELFF.

This sequence joins TRBV11-3 and TRBJ2-3, with unresolved D. Trimming removed 5 bases from V and 2 bases from J, with 20 bases in between. The germline V gene encodes CDR1 SGHNT and CDR2 YENEEA. This CDR3 is 17 amino acids long. CDR3 amino acids: CASSQPLSRFITDTQYF. Here the CDR3 DNA reads TGTGCCAGCAGCCAACCCCTTTCGCGTTTCATCACAGATACGCAGTATTTT.

The rearrangement uses TRBV18 and TRBJ1-5, with D perhaps TRBD1 (6 bases). In germline, CDR1 is KGHSH, CDR2 LQKENI. V was cut by 3 bases and J by 7 bases, with 16 bases left in between. This CDR3 region has 15 residues. The DNA for the CDR3 is TGTGCCAGCTCACCCCAAACAGGGTCCGGGCAGCCCCAGCATTTT. It codes for CASSPQTGSGQPQHF.

The V call is TRBV9, the J call TRBJ2-1; TRBD2 matches at 9 bases. Germline V gene lookup returns CDR1 SGDLS and CDR2 YYNGEE. The V segment lost 4 bases and the J segment 5 bases; nucleotides outside the gene matches: 16. There are 18 residues in the CDR3. The CDR3 coding sequence is TGTGCCAGCAGCCCCCGACTGGTGGCGGGAGGGCCACACAATGAGCAGTTCTTC. It is translated as CASSPRLVAGGPHNEQFF.

This clone was detected once. This chain uses TRBV4-1 with TRBJ1-6; D is perhaps TRBD1 (5 bases). Germline values: CDR1 MGHRA, CDR2 YSYEKL. CDR3 length: 13 residues. Trimming cost V 3 bases and J 7 bases, with 7 bases left between them. The CDR3 reads CASSHDSNSPLHF. CDR3 in DNA: TGCGCCAGCAGCCATGACAGCAATTCACCCCTCCACTTT.

The V gene is TRBV9, the J gene TRBJ1-1, with a tentative D call TRBD1 (6 bases). The CDR3 runs to 14 residues. V lost 0 bases and J lost 6, with 12 bases in between. CDR1 and CDR2 from the germline V gene are SGDLS and YYNGEE. CDR3: CASSVGGQSAEAFF. In DNA, the CDR3 is TGTGCCAGCAGCGTAGGTGGACAGTCCGCTGAAGCTTTCTTT.

The chain links TRBV6-4 to TRBJ1-5; 8 bases map to TRBD1. The germline V gene encodes CDR1 MRHNA and CDR2 SNTAGT. The CDR3 length is 13 residues. The V and J ends lost 8 bases and 7 bases, in that order; junction bases with no gene match: 7. The CDR3 sequence is CASGTGGDQPQHF. The CDR3 nucleotides read TGTGCCAGCGGGACAGGTGGTGACCAGCCCCAGCATTTT.

This sequence joins TRBV5-6 and TRBJ2-5; D is undetermined. In germline, CDR1 is SGHDT, CDR2 YYEEEE. Trimming stripped 7 bases from V and 7 bases from J, with 14 bases between. The CDR3 spans 12 residues. CDR3: CASALVAGTQYF. In nucleotides, the CDR3 is TGTGCCAGCGCCCTTGTAGCCGGGACCCAGTACTTC.

This chain uses TRBV7-3 with TRBJ1-2, with 8 nucleotides matching TRBD1. Per germline, CDR1 SGHTA and CDR2 FQGTGA. V lost 5 bases and J lost 7; bases outside the gene matches: 6. This CDR3 is 13 amino acids long. CDR3 DNA sequence: TGTGCCAGCAGCCCCACAGGGGGAGGTGGCTACACCTTC. It specifies CASSPTGGGGYTF.

V and J are TRBV11-1 and TRBJ2-2, with a possible D match to TRBD2 (6 bases). The CDR3 totals 14 residues. The V end lost 10 bases, the J end lost 7 bases, and 19 bases lay between the germline ends. Germline loops: CDR1 SGHAT, CDR2 FQDESV (reference sequence). The CDR3 reads CATLLGGVDGELFF. The DNA of the CDR3 is TGTGCCACCCTATTAGGCGGGGTAGACGGGGAGCTGTTTTTT.

This clone has just a few counts. J is TRBJ1-4 and V is TRBV7-9; possibly TRBD1 for D (5 bases). Trimming removed 1 base from V and 0 bases from J, with 12 bases in between. The CDR3 loop spans 17 amino acids. Germline assignment: CDR1 SEHNR and CDR2 FQNEAQ (reference sequence). CDR3 region: CASSLGQSIATNEKLFF. CDR3 DNA: TGTGCCAGCAGCTTAGGACAGAGCATTGCAACTAATGAAAAACTGTTTTTT. The complete variable domain, with remaining parts taken from reference TRBV7-9 and TRBJ1-4, reads DTGVSQNPRHKITKRGQNVTFRCDPISEHNRLYWYRQTLGQGPEFLTYFQNEAQLEKSRLLSDRFSAERPKGSFSTLEIQRTEQGDSAMYLCASSLGQSIATNEKLFFGSGTQLSVL.

This clone was seen just once. This chain links TRBV19 with TRBJ1-2; D is unclear. Germline-derived CDR1 and CDR2 are LNHDA and SQIVND (reference sequence). CDR3 size: 17 residues. V lost 0 bases, J lost 7 bases, and 21 bases lay in between. CDR3 in amino acids: CASSIDPATGSRGGYTF. The CDR3 region has the DNA TGTGCCAGTAGTATAGATCCGGCGACGGGTTCTCGTGGTGGCTACACCTTC.

The genes are TRBV20-1 and TRBJ1-2; no definite D call. V lost 6 bases, J lost 1 base, and 3 bases lay in between. This CDR3 has 10 residues. Germline V gene lookup returns CDR1 DFQATT and CDR2 SNEGSKA (reference sequence). DNA of the CDR3: TGCAGTGCCCGTAACTATGGCTACACCTTC. This gives the protein CSARNYGYTF.

The V and J genes are TRBV24-1 and TRBJ1-1; possibly TRBD1 for D (6 bases). CDR3 size: 15 residues. Germline V gene sequence: CDR1 KGHDR, CDR2 SFDVKD. Trimming removed 4 bases from V and 8 bases from J, with 19 bases in between. Here the CDR3 reads CATSEDGGTLKEAFF. The CDR3, as DNA: TGTGCCACCAGTGAGGACGGGGGGACACTGAAGGAAGCTTTCTTT.

The table lists this clone with a count of one. The chain joins TRBV29-1 to TRBJ1-2, with D perhaps matching TRBD1 (6 bases). Deletions cut 4 bases from V and 5 bases from J, with 11 bases between. Germline assignment: CDR1 SQVTM and CDR2 ANQGSEA. The CDR3 loop spans 12 amino acids. The CDR3 protein is CSVGDRLYGYTF. CDR3 bases: TGCAGCGTTGGAGACAGGTTGTATGGCTACACCTTC.

The gene calls are TRBV9 and TRBJ2-1; 7 nucleotides agree with TRBD1. Trimming cost V 2 bases and J 9 bases; bases outside gene matches: 11. In germline, CDR1 is SGDLS, CDR2 YYNGEE. CDR3 length equals 15 residues. The CDR3 DNA reads as TGTGCCAGCAGCGTTGGGCAGGGGGAATATGGTGAGCAGTTCTTC. Translation gives CASSVGQGEYGEQFF.

The V and J genes are TRBV12-3 or TRBV12-4 and TRBJ2-3; D is uncertain. CDR3 size: 12 residues. Trimming took 8 bases from V and 0 from J, leaving 6 bases between them. The CDR3 here is CASGRSTDTQYF. Written as DNA, the CDR3 is TGTGCCAGCGGCAGGAGCACAGATACGCAGTATTTT.

This clone was picked up a small number of times. The gene calls are TRBV5-4 and TRBJ2-1, with no clear D. V was clipped by 0 bases and J by 7 bases, with 11 bases between them. This CDR3 spans 14 amino acids. Germline lookup yields CDR1 SGHNT and CDR2 YYREEE (reference sequence). The CDR3 loop reads CASSLAAQDNEQFF. CDR3 DNA sequence: TGTGCCAGCAGCTTGGCCGCTCAGGATAATGAGCAGTTCTTC.

This clone was recorded a few times. V gene TRBV30 combines with J gene TRBJ2-3; maybe TRBD1 (6 bases). The germline V gene encodes CDR1 GTSNPN and CDR2 SVGIG (reference sequence). V lost 4 bases and J 6 bases, leaving 14 bases between the germline ends. This CDR3 has 13 amino acids. The DNA of the CDR3 is TGTGCCTGGACAGGGGTTAGTCGGGATACGCAGTATTTT. It encodes CAWTGVSRDTQYF.